This passage covers 13 T cell receptor beta chains from one sample sequenced in a study of regulatory T cells in long-lasting Graves disease. Time point noted: newly diagnosed GD, antithyroid drugs for less than 3 months. Researchers made the TCR library from RNA that was extracted from PBMCs. Building of the TCR beta libraries involved iRepertoire HTBI primers and Arm-PCR of CDR3 regions. From the multiplex PCR reads, TCRdb called clonotypes with MiXCR, one entry per CDR3 protein. The top ten hold around 17% of the sample, which has approximately 400,000 distinct CDR3 sequences, about 15% seen once. Another study also made use of these data, one on T cells in Graves' hyperthyroidism and ophthalmopathy.

Specimen: peripheral blood mononuclear cells (PBMCs), collected at new diagnosis, from a patient treated with antithyroid drugs. The receptors were gathered from a woman between 25 and 40 years old with Graves disease.

This clonotype was seen repeatedly, ten times or more. The V gene is TRBV20-1, the J gene TRBJ2-1; no clear D. The CDR3 loop spans 16 amino acids. Looked up from germline, CDR1 is DFQATT and CDR2 is SNEGSKA (reference sequence). Trimming shortened V by 0 bases and J by 0 bases, and 12 bases separated the two germline ends. The CDR3 is CSARDFARSSYNEQFF. As DNA, the CDR3 is TGCAGTGCTAGAGATTTTGCTAGGAGCTCCTACAATGAGCAGTTCTTC.

This clonotype occurred a few times. This chain uses TRBV20-1 with TRBJ2-1; D is unresolved. The CDR3 is made up of 15 amino acids. Trimming removed 6 bases at V and 6 bases at J, with 21 bases between. Germline CDR1 DFQATT, CDR2 SNEGSKA (reference sequence). In DNA form, the CDR3 reads TGCAGTGCCTCGCCCCAGCGATCTTGGGTCAATGAGCAGTTCTTC. It yields the protein CSASPQRSWVNEQFF.

This chain connects TRBV20-1 to TRBJ1-1; no reliable D call. CDR3 length: 11 amino acids. In germline, CDR1 is DFQATT, CDR2 SNEGSKA (reference sequence). Trimming shortened V by 2 bases and J by 6 bases, and 7 bases separated the two germline ends. The CDR3 DNA is TGCAGTGCTAGAAACGGACCTGAAGCTTTCTTT. Its translation is CSARNGPEAFF.

This clonotype was seen ten or more times. This chain joins TRBV29-1 and TRBJ2-3; perhaps TRBD2 as D (6 bases). Germline V gene lookup returns CDR1 SQVTM and CDR2 ANQGSEA. The CDR3 covers 15 residues. Trimming removed 4 bases at V and 0 bases at J, with 14 bases between. The CDR3 here is CSVVGGGDSTDTQYF. CDR3 in DNA: TGCAGCGTTGTGGGTGGCGGGGACAGCACAGATACGCAGTATTTT.

This clonotype was seen repeatedly, ten times or more. V gene TRBV11-3 combines with J gene TRBJ2-7; D could derive from TRBD1 or TRBD2 (5 bases each). The germline V gene encodes CDR1 SGHNT and CDR2 YENEEA. V was cut by 5 bases and J by 5 bases, with 10 bases left in between. This CDR3 has 12 amino acids. The CDR3 nucleotides are TGTGCCAGCAGCCCGATGGGGGACGAGCAGTACTTC. As protein: CASSPMGDEQYF.

Many counts were recorded for this clonotype. The J gene is TRBJ2-1, the V gene TRBV10-3, with TRBD1 matching 7 bases. J lost 6 bases, V lost 7 bases, and 18 bases had no gene match. The germline CDR1 and CDR2 sequences are ENHRY and SYGVKD. The CDR3 sequence is 17 residues long. CDR3 protein: CAITSGGLLDLSNEQFF. DNA of the CDR3: TGTGCCATCACCTCAGGGGGTCTACTGGACTTGTCCAATGAGCAGTTCTTC.

This chain connects TRBV4-1 to TRBJ2-5; D could derive from TRBD1 or TRBD2 (5 bases each). Per the germline V gene, CDR1 is MGHRA and CDR2 is YSYEKL. V dropped 4 bases and J dropped 3 bases, with 15 bases sitting between them. The CDR3 is 15 residues long. The CDR3 spells CASSRLLGVEETQYF. The CDR3 DNA follows: TGCGCCAGCAGCCGCCTTTTGGGGGTAGAAGAGACCCAGTACTTC.

Remarks on this clonotype: One end of the junction does not line up with germline, which may come from a read error. The chain is built from TRBV7-3 and TRBJ2-2, with 14 bases that match TRBD2. Looked up from germline, CDR1 is SGHTA and CDR2 is FQGTGA. CDR3 length equals 20 residues. The CDR3 loop reads CASSLYPPLGLAGDTRELFF. Here the CDR3 DNA reads TGTGCCAGCAGCTTATACCCTCCCTTGGGACTAGCGGGAGACACCAGGGAGCTGTTTTTT.

This clonotype was detected ten times or more. J is TRBJ2-3 and V is TRBV14; 8 bases align to TRBD1. CDR3 length equals 17 residues. Germline trimming cut 0 bases from V and 6 bases from J; bases unmatched to any gene: 11. Germline lookup yields CDR1 SGHDN and CDR2 FVKESK. CDR3 DNA sequence: TGTGCCAGCAGCCAAGAGGGGACAGGCCCACGACGGGATACGCAGTATTTT. This codes for CASSQEGTGPRRDTQYF.

This clonotype was counted a few times. The rearrangement joins TRBV24-1 to TRBJ1-2; D unclear. Deletions cut 3 bases from V and 9 bases from J, with 19 bases between. This CDR3 is 15 amino acids long. The germline gives CDR1 KGHDR, CDR2 SFDVKD. The CDR3 DNA is TGTGCCACCAGTGATGATCGGGCTCCTTATGCGAGCTACACCTTC. It codes for CATSDDRAPYASYTF.

The table lists this clonotype with many counts. The chain links TRBV29-1 to TRBJ1-1, with a possible D match to TRBD1 (5 bases). Between the trimmed V and J ends, which lost 6 bases and 3 bases, there was a span of 14 bases. The germline gives CDR1 SQVTM, CDR2 ANQGSEA. This CDR3 spans 13 amino acids. The CDR3 DNA follows: TGCAGCGTGACCCCCCCGGGGGACACTGAAGCTTTCTTT. It specifies CSVTPPGDTEAFF. Full variable domain (remainder filled in from reference TRBV29-1 and TRBJ1-1): SAVISQKPSRDICQRGTSLTIQCQVDSQVTMMFWYRQQPGQSLTLIATANQGSEATYESGFVIDKFPISRPNLTFSTLTVSNMSPEDSSIYLCSVTPPGDTEAFFGQGTRLTVV.

This clonotype was observed a few times. The chain uses TRBV7-8 and TRBJ1-5; D is ambiguous. Trimming took off 1 base at V and 6 bases at J, with 13 bases between the two ends. The CDR3 totals 15 residues. Germline lookup yields CDR1 SGHVS and CDR2 FQNEAQ. The CDR3 reads CASSLEMGGGQPQHF. The DNA for the CDR3 is TGTGCCAGCAGCTTAGAAATGGGAGGTGGTCAGCCCCAGCATTTT. The complete variable domain, with remaining parts taken from reference TRBV7-8 and TRBJ1-5, reads GAGVSQSPRYKVAKRGQDVALRCDPISGHVSLFWYQQALGQGPEFLTYFQNEAQLDKSGLPSDRFFAERPEGSVSTLKIQRTQQEDSAVYLCASSLEMGGGQPQHFGDGTRLSIL.

This clonotype was observed many times. The V and J genes are TRBV11-2 and TRBJ2-7, with 10 bases fitting TRBD1. With V trimmed by 1 base and J by 4 bases, 10 bases remained unmatched. In germline, CDR1 is SGHAT, CDR2 FQNNGV. The CDR3 runs 17 residues. The CDR3 protein is CASSLGGAGTGEYEQYF. DNA for the CDR3: TGTGCCAGCAGCTTAGGTGGGGCGGGGACAGGGGAGTACGAGCAGTACTTC. Combining the CDR3 with reference TRBV11-2 and TRBJ2-7 gives the whole variable domain EAGVAQSPRYKIIEKRQSVAFWCNPISGHATLYWYQQILGQGPKLLIQFQNNGVVDDSQLPKDRFSAERLKGVDSTLKIQPAKLEDSAVYLCASSLGGAGTGEYEQYFGPGTRLTVT.